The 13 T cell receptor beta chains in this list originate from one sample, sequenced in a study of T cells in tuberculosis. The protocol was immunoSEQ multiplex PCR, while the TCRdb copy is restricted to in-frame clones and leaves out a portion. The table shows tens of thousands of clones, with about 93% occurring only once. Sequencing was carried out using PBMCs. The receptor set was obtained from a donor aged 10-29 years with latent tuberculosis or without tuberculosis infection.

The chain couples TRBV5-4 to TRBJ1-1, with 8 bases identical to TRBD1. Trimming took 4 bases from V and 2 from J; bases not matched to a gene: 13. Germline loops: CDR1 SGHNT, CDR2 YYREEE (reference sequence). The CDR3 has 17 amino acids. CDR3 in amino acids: CASSRTGTPTFNTEAFF. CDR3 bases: TGTGCCAGCAGCCGGACAGGGACCCCCACTTTTAACACTGAAGCTTTCTTT. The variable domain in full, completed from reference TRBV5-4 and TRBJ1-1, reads ETGVTQSPTHLIKTRGQQVTLRCSSQSGHNTVSWYQQALGQGPQFIFQYYREEENGRGNFPPRFSGLQFPNYSSELNVNALELDDSALYLCASSRTGTPTFNTEAFFGQGTRLTVV.

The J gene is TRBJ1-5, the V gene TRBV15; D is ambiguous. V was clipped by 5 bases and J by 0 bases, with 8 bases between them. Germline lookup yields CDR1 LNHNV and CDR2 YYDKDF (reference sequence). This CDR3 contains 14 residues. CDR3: CATSGSSSNQPQHF. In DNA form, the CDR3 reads TGTGCCACCAGCGGGAGTTCTAGCAATCAGCCCCAGCATTTT. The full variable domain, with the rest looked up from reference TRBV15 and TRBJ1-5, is DAMVIQNPRYQVTQFGKPVTLSCSQTLNHNVMYWYQQKSSQAPKLLFHYYDKDFNNEADTPDNFQSRRPNTSFCFLDIRSPGLGDTAMYLCATSGSSSNQPQHFGDGTRLSIL.

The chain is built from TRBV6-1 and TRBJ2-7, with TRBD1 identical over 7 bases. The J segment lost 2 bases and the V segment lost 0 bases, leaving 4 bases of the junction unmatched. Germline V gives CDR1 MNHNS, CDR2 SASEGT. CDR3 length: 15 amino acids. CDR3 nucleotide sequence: TGTGCCAGCAGTGAAGCGGTGGGACAGCCCTACGAGCAGTACTTC. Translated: CASSEAVGQPYEQYF.

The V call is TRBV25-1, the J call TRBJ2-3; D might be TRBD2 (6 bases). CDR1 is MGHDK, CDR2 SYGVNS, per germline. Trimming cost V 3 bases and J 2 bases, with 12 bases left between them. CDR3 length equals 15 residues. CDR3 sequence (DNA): TGTGCCAGCAGTGACCGGGACTCATTCACAGATACGCAGTATTTT. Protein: CASSDRDSFTDTQYF.

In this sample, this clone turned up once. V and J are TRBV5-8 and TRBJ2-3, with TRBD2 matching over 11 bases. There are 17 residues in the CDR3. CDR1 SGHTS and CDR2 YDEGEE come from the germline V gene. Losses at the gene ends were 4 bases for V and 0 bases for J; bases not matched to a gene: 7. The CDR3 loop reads CASSRASGGTSTDTQYF. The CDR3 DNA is TGTGCCAGCAGCCGGGCTAGCGGGGGGACTAGCACAGATACGCAGTATTTT. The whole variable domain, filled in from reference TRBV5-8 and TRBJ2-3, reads EAGVTQSPTHLIKTRGQQATLRCSPISGHTSVYWYQQALGLGLQFLLWYDEGEERNRGNFPPRFSGRQFPNYSSELNVNALELEDSALYLCASSRASGGTSTDTQYFGPGTRLTVL.

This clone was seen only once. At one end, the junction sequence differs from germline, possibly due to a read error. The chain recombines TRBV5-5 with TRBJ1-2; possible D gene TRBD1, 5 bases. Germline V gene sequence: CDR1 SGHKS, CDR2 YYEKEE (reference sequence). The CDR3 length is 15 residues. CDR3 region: CASSTVGSYDSLTHF. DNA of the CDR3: TGTGCCAGCAGCACAGTGGGTTCGTACGACAGTCTAACTCACTTC.

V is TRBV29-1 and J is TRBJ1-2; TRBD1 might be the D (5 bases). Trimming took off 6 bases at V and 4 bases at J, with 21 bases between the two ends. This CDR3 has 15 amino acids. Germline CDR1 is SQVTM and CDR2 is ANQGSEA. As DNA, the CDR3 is TGCAGCGTGCCCACCTTGGCGGGGCCCTCCTATGGCTACACCTTC. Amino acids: CSVPTLAGPSYGYTF.

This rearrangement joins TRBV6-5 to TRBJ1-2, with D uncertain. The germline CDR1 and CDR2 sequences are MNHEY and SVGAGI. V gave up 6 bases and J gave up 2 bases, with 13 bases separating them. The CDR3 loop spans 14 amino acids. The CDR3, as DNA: TGTGCCAGCAGAAACTCCGGGAGGAACTATGGCTACACCTTC. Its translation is CASRNSGRNYGYTF.

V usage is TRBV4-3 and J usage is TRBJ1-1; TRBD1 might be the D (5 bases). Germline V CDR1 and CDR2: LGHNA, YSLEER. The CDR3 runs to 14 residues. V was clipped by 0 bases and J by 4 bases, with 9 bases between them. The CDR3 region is CASSQDRDGTEAFF. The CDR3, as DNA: TGCGCCAGCAGCCAAGACAGGGATGGCACTGAAGCTTTCTTT.

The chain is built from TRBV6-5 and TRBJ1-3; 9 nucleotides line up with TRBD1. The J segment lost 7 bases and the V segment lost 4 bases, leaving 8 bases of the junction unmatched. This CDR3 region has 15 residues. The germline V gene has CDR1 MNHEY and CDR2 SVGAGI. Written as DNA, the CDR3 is TGTGCCAGCAGTTCCACAGGGGGCAAAGGGAACACCATATATTTT. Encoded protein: CASSSTGGKGNTIYF.

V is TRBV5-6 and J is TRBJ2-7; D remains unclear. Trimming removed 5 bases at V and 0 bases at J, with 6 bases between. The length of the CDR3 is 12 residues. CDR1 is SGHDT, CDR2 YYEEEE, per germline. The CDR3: CASSGSSYEQYF. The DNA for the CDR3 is TGTGCCAGCAGTGGTAGCTCCTACGAGCAGTACTTC.

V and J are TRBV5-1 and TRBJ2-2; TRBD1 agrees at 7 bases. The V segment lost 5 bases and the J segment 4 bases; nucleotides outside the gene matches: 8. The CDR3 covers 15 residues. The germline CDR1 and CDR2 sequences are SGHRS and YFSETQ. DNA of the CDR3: TGCGCCAGCAGACCGACAGGGCGAGGCACCGGGGAGCTGTTTTTT. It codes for CASRPTGRGTGELFF.

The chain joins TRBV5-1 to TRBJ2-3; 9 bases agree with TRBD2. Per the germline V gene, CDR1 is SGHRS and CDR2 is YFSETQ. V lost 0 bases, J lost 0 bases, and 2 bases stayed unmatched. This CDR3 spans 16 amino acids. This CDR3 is CASSLEAGGSTDTQYF. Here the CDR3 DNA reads TGCGCCAGCAGCTTGGAAGCGGGGGGTAGCACAGATACGCAGTATTTT.